One TCR beta chain is described in this entry. The record originates from a study of blood T cell repertoires in COVID-19. Recovered status applied to Cohort 3 donors who had two consecutive negative PCRs. It also applied to those with clearance or with symptom resolution. Source study methods: Estimated nucleated cell counts came from reference gene primer amplification. Assay: immunoSEQ multiplex PCR; the TCRdb copy retains only in-frame clones and omits some. Clone size and V and J calls were adopted from that table, with D and trimming inferred from the DNA. The sample holds roughly 330,000 clones, about 85% seen once. This receptor was taken from a woman aged 25 to 39 who had recovered from COVID-19. Input material: PBMCs or T cells enriched from blood (not recorded which).

This CDR3 is CASSVGAQETQYF. As DNA, the CDR3 is TGTGCCAGCAGCGTAGGGGCACAAGAGACCCAGTACTTC. J is TRBJ2-5 and V is TRBV9; D is undetermined. Looked up from germline, CDR1 is SGDLS and CDR2 is YYNGEE. This CDR3 spans 13 amino acids. Trimming left V 0 bases short and J 2 bases short, with 5 bases between.